This record covers a single TCR beta chain. Antigen specificity is unknown. This sample is part of a study of CD8 T cells in ankylosing spondylitis. General observations from the study: In synovial fluid and blood from reactive arthritis, some motif variants were previously reported. The study identified a TCR beta motif of eight highly homologous variants that appeared characteristic of ankylosing spondylitis blood. There was reportedly significant enrichment of clones that were disease-linked in matched ankylosing spondylitis synovial fluid.

TCR beta libraries were made by quantitative 5'-RACE with molecular barcodes. TCRdb analysed the 5' RACE reads with MiXCR anew, one entry per CDR3 protein. Among about 140,000 distinct CDR3 sequences listed, 6.5% to 8.5% were seen once. The sample was synovial fluid, either unsorted or a sorted T cell fraction (not recorded which). The receptor was derived from a male donor with ankylosing spondylitis.

For the CDR3, the DNA is TGTGCCAGTAGTGGGACGAACGGGGCCAACGTCCTGACTTTC. Residues: CASSGTNGANVLTF. This rearrangement joins TRBV19 to TRBJ2-6; D may match TRBD1 or TRBD2 (5 bases each). Germline lookup yields CDR1 LNHDA and CDR2 SQIVND (reference sequence). The CDR3 runs to 14 residues. Trimming pared 5 bases from V and 4 bases from J, leaving 9 bases between.